These 23 T cell receptor beta chains share one sample of origin, sequenced in a study of T cells in Graves' hyperthyroidism and ophthalmopathy. Researchers took RNA transcripts and amplified the TCR beta CDR3 regions from them. TCR CDR3 regions were first amplified by RT-PCR with HTBI primers. Via MiXCR, TCRdb re-called the multiplex PCR reads, giving one row per CDR3 protein. The table has fewer than 650,000 distinct CDR3 sequences, around 14% seen once. What was sequenced was blood. The receptors stem from a woman aged 18-35 years with Graves' ophthalmopathy.

Ten or more counts support this clonotype. The chain employs TRBV13 and TRBJ2-7, with 9 bases identical to TRBD2. Germline trimming cut 5 bases from V and 0 bases from J; bases unmatched to any gene: 2. Germline V gives CDR1 PRHDT, CDR2 FYEKMQ (reference sequence). The CDR3 loop spans 14 amino acids. The CDR3 here is CASSRTSASYEQYF. For the CDR3, the DNA is TGTGCCAGCAGCCGGACTAGCGCCTCCTACGAGCAGTACTTC.

In this sample, this clonotype turned up many times. In DNA, the CDR3 is TGTGCCACCAGTGATTCAGGACGGACAGCGAACTATGGCTACACCTTC. Its protein product is CATSDSGRTANYGYTF. The chain employs TRBV24-1 and TRBJ1-2, with TRBD1 as a possible D gene (6 bases). CDR3 size: 16 residues. CDR1 KGHDR and CDR2 SFDVKD come from the germline V gene. Trimming left V 2 bases short and J 2 bases short, with 14 bases between.

This clonotype was seen ten or more times. The chain joins TRBV28 to TRBJ2-7; maybe TRBD1 (5 bases). From germline, CDR1 is MDHEN and CDR2 SYDVKM. Trimming shortened V by 6 bases and J by 12 bases, and 24 bases separated the two germline ends. CDR3 size: 14 residues. The CDR3 nucleotides are TGTGCCAGCAGCTTCAGGGTCCCCACCCCGGCTCTGTACTTC. Its translation is CASSFRVPTPALYF.

This clonotype has a count of ten or more. The chain employs TRBV7-2 and TRBJ2-7; D remains unclear. V was shortened by 4 bases and J by 5 bases, with 18 bases between the two germline ends. Germline assignment: CDR1 SGHTA and CDR2 FQGNSA. This CDR3 spans 15 amino acids. The CDR3 DNA is TGTGCCAGCAGCTCCAAGGGTCCCTCAACCCACGAGCAGTACTTC. Translated, it gives CASSSKGPSTHEQYF.

This clonotype was recorded many times. This chain joins TRBV18 and TRBJ1-1; D is undetermined. Germline V gene sequence: CDR1 KGHSH, CDR2 LQKENI. Trimming removed 3 bases at V and 7 bases at J, with 15 bases between. This CDR3 comprises 14 residues. DNA for the CDR3: TGTGCCAGCTCACCCCGGATTCACCGGAGTGAAGCTTTCTTT. It translates to CASSPRIHRSEAFF.

V and J are TRBV27 and TRBJ2-3, with a tentative D call TRBD1 (5 bases). Trimming cost V 2 bases and J 6 bases, with 12 bases left between them. The CDR3 loop spans 14 amino acids. Germline loops: CDR1 MNHEY, CDR2 SMNVEV (reference sequence). The CDR3 nucleotides are TGTGCCAGCAGTTTAAGGGGTTTTGGGGATACGCAGTATTTT. It encodes CASSLRGFGDTQYF.

This sequence joins TRBV29-1 and TRBJ1-1; D gene unclear. There are 11 residues in the CDR3. CDR1 SQVTM and CDR2 ANQGSEA come from the germline V gene. V dropped 8 bases and J dropped 3 bases, with 10 bases sitting between them. CDR3: CSPAFDTEAFF. For the CDR3, the DNA is TGCAGCCCCGCTTTTGACACTGAAGCTTTCTTT.

This clonotype has at least ten counts. This chain connects TRBV5-1 to TRBJ2-5, with 11 bases fitting TRBD1. V gave up 4 bases and J gave up 4 bases; unmatched junction bases: 3. Germline assignment: CDR1 SGHRS and CDR2 YFSETQ. This CDR3 contains 14 residues. CDR3 amino acids: CASSEGQGGETQYF. The CDR3 DNA is TGCGCCAGCAGCGAGGGACAGGGGGGAGAGACCCAGTACTTC.

The rearrangement links TRBV5-6 to TRBJ2-2, with no clear D. CDR3 length equals 13 residues. V shed 1 base and J shed 7 bases, with 8 bases lying between them. Germline assignment: CDR1 SGHDT and CDR2 YYEEEE. CDR3 amino acids: CASSLRYYGELFF. The CDR3 DNA reads as TGTGCCAGCAGCTTGAGGTATTACGGGGAGCTGTTTTTT.

V is TRBV9 and J is TRBJ2-2; 9 bases line up with TRBD2. The CDR3 contains 15 residues. Germline lookup yields CDR1 SGDLS and CDR2 YYNGEE. V shed 4 bases, J shed 1 base, and the junction held 2 bases outside the gene matches. This CDR3 reads CASSRTSENTGELFF. CDR3 bases: TGTGCCAGCAGCCGGACTAGCGAGAACACCGGGGAGCTGTTTTTT.

In this sample, this clonotype turned up many times. V is TRBV20-1 and J is TRBJ1-1; the D gene is possibly TRBD1 (5 bases). CDR1 is DFQATT, CDR2 SNEGSKA, per germline (reference sequence). Trimming left V 6 bases short and J 1 base short, with 12 bases between. This CDR3 contains 13 residues. The CDR3 DNA reads as TGCAGTGCCAGCCTTCAGGGGAACACTGAAGCTTTCTTT. Its protein is CSASLQGNTEAFF.

This clonotype has at least ten counts. The chain joins TRBV7-2 to TRBJ1-5; D gene uncertain. Trimming removed 7 bases from V and 2 bases from J, with 9 bases in between. The CDR3 sequence is 13 residues long. Germline assignment: CDR1 SGHTA and CDR2 FQGNSA. The CDR3 loop reads CASTPSGNQPQHF. CDR3 nucleotides: TGTGCCAGCACCCCCTCCGGCAATCAGCCCCAGCATTTT. The full variable domain, with the rest looked up from reference TRBV7-2 and TRBJ1-5, is GAGVSQSPSNKVTEKGKDVELRCDPISGHTALYWYRQSLGQGLEFLIYFQGNSAPDKSGLPSDRFSAERTGGSVSTLTIQRTQQEDSAVYLCASTPSGNQPQHFGDGTRLSIL.

CDR3 bases: TGTGCCACCAGTGTTGAAGGGGCTTTAAGGAATGAGCAGTTCTTC. It translates to CATSVEGALRNEQFF. V is TRBV24-1 and J is TRBJ2-1; D is possibly TRBD1 (5 bases). Germline V gives CDR1 KGHDR, CDR2 SFDVKD. The V and J ends lost 5 bases and 7 bases respectively, with 17 bases between them. The CDR3 length is 15 residues.

The table lists this clonotype with many counts. The chain combines TRBV2 with TRBJ1-1, with D uncertain. The CDR3 consists of 14 residues. With 6 bases removed from V and 12 bases from J, the gap between germline ends came to 23 bases. Germline V gene lookup returns CDR1 SNHLY and CDR2 FYNNEI. The CDR3 sequence: CASRAATVSEETFF. CDR3 DNA: TGTGCCAGCAGAGCTGCGACGGTTTCCGAAGAAACTTTCTTT.

This clonotype appeared many times. This sequence joins TRBV27 and TRBJ1-5; no reliable D call. Germline-derived CDR1 and CDR2 are MNHEY and SMNVEV (reference sequence). The CDR3 totals 15 residues. V shed 5 bases and J shed 5 bases, with 16 bases lying between them. CDR3 in amino acids: CASSGLSSGDQPQHF. The CDR3 DNA is TGTGCCAGCAGTGGATTATCTTCGGGCGATCAGCCCCAGCATTTT.

This clonotype was counted many times. The V call is TRBV5-5, the J call TRBJ2-2; no firm D call. This CDR3 has 14 amino acids. Germline CDR1 SGHKS, CDR2 YYEKEE (reference sequence). Trimming cost V 4 bases and J 0 bases, with 7 bases left between them. The CDR3 coding sequence is TGTGCCAGCAGCCTAACAGCGAACACCGGGGAGCTGTTTTTT. The encoded protein is CASSLTANTGELFF.

There are a few counts of this clonotype. The chain couples TRBV28 to TRBJ2-3; 7 nucleotides match TRBD2. The germline V gene encodes CDR1 MDHEN and CDR2 SYDVKM. The CDR3 is made up of 16 amino acids. V shed 6 bases and J 0 bases; nucleotides not matched to a gene: 9. CDR3: CASRGGGPSSTDTQYF. Here the CDR3 DNA reads TGTGCCAGCAGGGGGGGGGGACCATCTAGCACAGATACGCAGTATTTT. Full variable domain (rest looked up from reference TRBV28 and TRBJ2-3): DVKVTQSSRYLVKRTGEKVFLECVQDMDHENMFWYRQDPGLGLRLIYFSYDVKMKEKGDIPEGYSVSREKKERFSLILESASTNQTSMYLCASRGGGPSSTDTQYFGPGTRLTVL.

There are many counts of this clonotype. V and J are TRBV27 and TRBJ2-1, with TRBD2 identical over 10 bases. Looked up from germline, CDR1 is MNHEY and CDR2 is SMNVEV (reference sequence). Losses at the gene ends were 7 bases for V and 9 bases for J; bases not matched to a gene: 18. The CDR3 is 17 residues long. CDR3 amino acids: CASTQTDLAGAPLEQFF. CDR3 nucleotides: TGTGCCAGCACACAGACAGACCTAGCGGGAGCGCCTCTTGAGCAGTTCTTC.

Many counts were recorded for this clonotype. The gene calls are TRBV2 and TRBJ2-3; tentatively, D is TRBD2 (6 bases). Germline V gene data show CDR1 as SNHLY and CDR2 as FYNNEI. Trimming removed 4 bases at V and 2 bases at J, with 19 bases between. This CDR3 is built from 17 residues. The chain's CDR3 is CASSAIGDSRATDTQYF. The CDR3 bases are TGTGCCAGCAGTGCAATCGGGGACTCAAGGGCCACAGATACGCAGTATTTT.

The J gene is TRBJ1-2, the V gene TRBV6-1, with unresolved D. This CDR3 comprises 15 residues. Trimming left V 7 bases short and J 2 bases short, with 17 bases between. Germline V gene sequence: CDR1 MNHNS, CDR2 SASEGT. This CDR3 reads CASTLKVWGNYGYTF. In DNA, the CDR3 is TGTGCCAGCACCCTCAAGGTTTGGGGAAACTATGGCTACACCTTC.

In its sample, this clonotype was seen many times. J is TRBJ2-3 and V is TRBV28; TRBD1 matches 12 bases. Unmatched junction bases numbered 16, after V lost 7 bases and J lost 5 bases. The CDR3 sequence is 18 residues long. Germline lookup yields CDR1 MDHEN and CDR2 SYDVKM. The chain's CDR3 is CASNQPPIRDRGQDTQYF. The CDR3 coding sequence is TGTGCCAGCAACCAACCCCCCATCCGGGACAGGGGGCAAGATACGCAGTATTTT.

The rearrangement links TRBV9 to TRBJ2-1; D might be TRBD2 (5 bases). V dropped 0 bases and J dropped 3 bases, with 13 bases sitting between them. Germline CDR1 reads SGDLS; CDR2 reads YYNGEE. This CDR3 region has 16 residues. The CDR3 sequence: CASSVARTPNYNEQFF. The CDR3 nucleotides read TGTGCCAGCAGCGTAGCGAGGACTCCCAACTACAATGAGCAGTTCTTC.

The chain joins TRBV6-9 to TRBJ2-7; D perhaps matches TRBD1 (6 bases). Trimming took 3 bases from V and 7 from J, leaving 13 bases between them. CDR3 length: 13 residues. In germline, CDR1 is MNHGY, CDR2 SVAAGI. The CDR3 nucleotides are TGTGCCAGCAGTTACCGGGCAGGGACAGAGCAGTACTTC. Translation: CASSYRAGTEQYF.